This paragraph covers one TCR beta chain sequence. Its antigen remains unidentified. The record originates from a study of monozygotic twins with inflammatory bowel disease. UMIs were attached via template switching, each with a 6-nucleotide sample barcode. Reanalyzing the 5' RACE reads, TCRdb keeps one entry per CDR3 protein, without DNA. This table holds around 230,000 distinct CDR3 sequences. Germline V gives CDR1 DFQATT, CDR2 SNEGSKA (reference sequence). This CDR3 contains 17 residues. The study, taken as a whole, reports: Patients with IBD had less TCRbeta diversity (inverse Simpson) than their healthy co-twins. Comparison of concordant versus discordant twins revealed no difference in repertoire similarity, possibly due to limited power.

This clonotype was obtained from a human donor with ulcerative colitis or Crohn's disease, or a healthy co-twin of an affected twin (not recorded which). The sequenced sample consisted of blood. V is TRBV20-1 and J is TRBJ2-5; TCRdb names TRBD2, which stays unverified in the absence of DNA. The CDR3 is CSARPRTSGEARETQYF.